This T cell receptor (beta chain) was sequenced for a study of Graves' ophthalmopathy and Graves' hyperthyroidism. Study observations and caveats: In predicting ophthalmopathy progression, the model reached about 69% sensitivity and around 72% specificity. Detected in blood as well were most expanded thyroid clonotypes with frequency above 0.001. Ophthalmopathy versus stable hyperthyroidism: 13-signature model gave 87.88% sensitivity, 75% to 83% specificity.

This clonotype was counted at least ten times. The antigen remains unidentified. RNA transcripts provided the template for amplifying TCR beta CDR3 regions. Second-round multiplex PCR came after a first-round RT-PCR that employed HTBI primers. Via MiXCR, TCRdb re-called the multiplex PCR reads, giving one row per CDR3 protein. The data show roughly 600,000 distinct CDR3 sequences, approximately 35% seen once. Clinical symptoms and serum thyroxine were used for diagnosis; TRAb, thyroid ultrasound and orbital computed tomography were also relied on. Germline assignment: CDR1 DFQATT and CDR2 SNEGSKA (reference sequence). Trimming cost V 0 bases and J 6 bases, with 17 bases left between them. This CDR3 has 15 residues.

The sequence came from an adult man with Graves' hyperthyroidism. The chain couples TRBV20-1 to TRBJ1-1; D not certain. The sequenced sample was peripheral blood or thyroid tissue (not recorded which). CDR3: CSARDKSVLSAEAFF. The CDR3 nucleotides are TGCAGTGCTAGAGATAAGAGCGTCCTTTCGGCTGAAGCTTTCTTT.